This TCR beta chain is drawn from a study of blood T cell repertoires in COVID-19. Study summary: In each case, the material was cDNA or gDNA derived from T cells, B-cell-depleted T cells, or PBMCs.

Per the original data handling: Counts of nucleated cells, estimated from reference gene primer amplification, were obtained. The repertoire was sequenced with immunoSEQ multiplex PCR; TCRdb's copy has only in-frame clones and lacks some. V and J calls and clone size are given by that table; D and trimming were obtained from the DNA. This repertoire shows roughly 480,000 clones, 89% found once; its top ten account for over 0.7%. In Seattle, patients joined the study during active infection and were tracked longitudinally. The germline gives CDR1 SGDLS, CDR2 YYNGEE. The CDR3 extends over 11 amino acids. Trimming pared 1 base from V and 12 bases from J, leaving 11 bases between.

This receptor was taken from a man younger than 35 with COVID-19, enrolled during active disease. The rearrangement uses TRBV9 and TRBJ2-7; D call uncertain. The sequencing sample was made of peripheral blood. The CDR3 spells CASSVPKRWYF. CDR3 DNA sequence: TGTGCCAGCAGCGTACCCAAGAGATGGTACTTC.